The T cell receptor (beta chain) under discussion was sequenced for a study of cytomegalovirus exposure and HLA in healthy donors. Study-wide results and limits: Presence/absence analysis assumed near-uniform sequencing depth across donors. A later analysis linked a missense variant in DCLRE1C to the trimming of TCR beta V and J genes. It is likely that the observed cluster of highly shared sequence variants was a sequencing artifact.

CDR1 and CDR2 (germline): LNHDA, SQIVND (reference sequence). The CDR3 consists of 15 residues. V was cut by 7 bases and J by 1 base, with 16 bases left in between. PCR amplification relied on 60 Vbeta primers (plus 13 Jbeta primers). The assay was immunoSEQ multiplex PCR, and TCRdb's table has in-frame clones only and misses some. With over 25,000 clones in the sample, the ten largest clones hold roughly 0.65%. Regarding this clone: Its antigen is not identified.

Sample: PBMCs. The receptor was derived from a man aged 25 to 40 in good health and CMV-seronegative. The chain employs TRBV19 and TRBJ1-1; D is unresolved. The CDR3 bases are TGTGCCAGTACGGGGAGGTGGGGTTCGAACACTGAAGCTTTCTTT. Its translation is CASTGRWGSNTEAFF.